This TCR beta chain was captured by sequencing in a study of cytomegalovirus exposure and HLA in healthy donors. Study context: Earlier sequencing of 150 million to 200 million T cells yielded 100 million to 120 million unique TCR beta sequences. There were some 380 genotyped donors. Of these, about 81% fell in the genetic ancestry cluster associated with self-reported Caucasian donors.

The study ran its PCR with 60 Vbeta and 13 Jbeta primers. Some clones are missing from TCRdb's copy, which holds only in-frame ones; the method was immunoSEQ multiplex PCR. Here the sample spans fewer than 180,000 clones, 70% to 80% being singletons. Absent from the records is this donor's CMV serostatus. The CDR3 has 15 amino acids. Unmatched junction bases numbered 5, after V lost 1 base and J lost 5 bases. CDR1 and CDR2 from the germline V gene are LGHNA and YSLEER. The rearrangement joins TRBV4-3 to TRBJ2-7; 10 nucleotides match TRBD1. The material sequenced was PBMCs. The source of this sequence is a human donor in good health. The CDR3 reads CASSQGTGGLDEQYF. Written as DNA, the CDR3 is TGCGCCAGCAGCCAAGGGACAGGGGGACTAGACGAGCAGTACTTC.